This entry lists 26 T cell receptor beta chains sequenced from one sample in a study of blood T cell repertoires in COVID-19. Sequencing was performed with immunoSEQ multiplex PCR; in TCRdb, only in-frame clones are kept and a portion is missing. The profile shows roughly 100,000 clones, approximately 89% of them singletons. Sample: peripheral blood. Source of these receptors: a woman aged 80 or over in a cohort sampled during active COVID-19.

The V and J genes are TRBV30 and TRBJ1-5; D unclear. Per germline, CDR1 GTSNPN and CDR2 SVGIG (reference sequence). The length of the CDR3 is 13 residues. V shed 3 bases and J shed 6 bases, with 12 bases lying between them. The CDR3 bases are TGTGCCTGGAGACTGAGCGTAATTCAGCCCCAGCATTTT. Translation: CAWRLSVIQPQHF.

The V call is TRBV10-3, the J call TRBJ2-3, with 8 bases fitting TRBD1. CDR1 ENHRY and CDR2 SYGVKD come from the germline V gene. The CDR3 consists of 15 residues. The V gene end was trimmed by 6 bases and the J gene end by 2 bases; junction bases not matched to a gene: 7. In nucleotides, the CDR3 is TGTGCCATCAGAGTTTCGGGACAGGTCACAGATACGCAGTATTTT. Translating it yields CAIRVSGQVTDTQYF.

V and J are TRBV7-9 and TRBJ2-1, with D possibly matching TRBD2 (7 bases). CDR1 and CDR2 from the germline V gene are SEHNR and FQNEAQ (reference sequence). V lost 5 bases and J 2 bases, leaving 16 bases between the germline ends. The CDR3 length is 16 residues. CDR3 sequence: CASSQSGGAPYNEQFF. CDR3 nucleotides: TGTGCCAGCAGCCAGAGTGGGGGGGCCCCCTACAATGAGCAGTTCTTC. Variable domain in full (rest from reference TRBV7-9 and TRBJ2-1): DTGVSQNPRHKITKRGQNVTFRCDPISEHNRLYWYRQTLGQGPEFLTYFQNEAQLEKSRLLSDRFSAERPKGSFSTLEIQRTEQGDSAMYLCASSQSGGAPYNEQFFGPGTRLTVL.

The CDR3 DNA follows: TGTGCCAGCAGCCGACAGGGCCAAGAGACCCAGTACTTC. Translating gives CASSRQGQETQYF. V is TRBV5-4 and J is TRBJ2-5; 7 bases match TRBD1. The CDR3 is 13 residues long. Germline V gene data show CDR1 as SGHNT and CDR2 as YYREEE (reference sequence). Trimming cost V 4 bases and J 1 base; bases outside gene matches: 1.

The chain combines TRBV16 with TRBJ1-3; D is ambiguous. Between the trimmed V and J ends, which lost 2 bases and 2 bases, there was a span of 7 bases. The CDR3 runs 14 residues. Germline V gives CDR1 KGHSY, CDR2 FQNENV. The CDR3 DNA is TGTGCCAGCAGCCAACGGTTCGCTGGAAACACCATATATTTT. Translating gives CASSQRFAGNTIYF.

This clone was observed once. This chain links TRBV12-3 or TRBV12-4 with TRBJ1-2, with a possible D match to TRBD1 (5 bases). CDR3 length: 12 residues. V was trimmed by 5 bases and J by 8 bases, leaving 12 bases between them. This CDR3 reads CASSPRVGGYTF. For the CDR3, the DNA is TGTGCCAGCAGTCCCAGGGTTGGAGGCTACACCTTC.

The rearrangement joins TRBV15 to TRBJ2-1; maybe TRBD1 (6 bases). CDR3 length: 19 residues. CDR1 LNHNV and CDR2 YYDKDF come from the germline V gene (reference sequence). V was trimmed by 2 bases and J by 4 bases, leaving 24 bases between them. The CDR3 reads CATSRPLSWGRAEYNEQFF. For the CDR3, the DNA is TGTGCCACCAGCAGACCCTTATCGTGGGGGCGAGCAGAGTACAATGAGCAGTTCTTC.

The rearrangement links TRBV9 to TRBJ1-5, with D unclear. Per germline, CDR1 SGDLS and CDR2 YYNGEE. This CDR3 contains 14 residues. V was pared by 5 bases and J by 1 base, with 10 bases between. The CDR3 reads CASSLGPSNQPQHF. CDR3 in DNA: TGTGCCAGCAGTCTTGGGCCAAGCAATCAGCCCCAGCATTTT.

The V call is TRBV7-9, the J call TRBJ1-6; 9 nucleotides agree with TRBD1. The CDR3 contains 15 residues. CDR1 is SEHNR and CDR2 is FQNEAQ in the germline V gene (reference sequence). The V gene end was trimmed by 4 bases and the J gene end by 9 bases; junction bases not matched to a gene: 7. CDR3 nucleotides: TGTGCCAGCAGCTCAGCCGGGACAGGGTCTTCACCCCTCCACTTT. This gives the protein CASSSAGTGSSPLHF.

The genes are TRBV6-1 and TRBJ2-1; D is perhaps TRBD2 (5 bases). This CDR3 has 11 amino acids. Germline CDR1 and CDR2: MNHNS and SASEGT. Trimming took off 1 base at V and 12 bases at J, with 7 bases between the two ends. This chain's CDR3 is CASSEVGGQFF. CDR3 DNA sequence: TGTGCCAGCAGTGAAGTCGGAGGGCAGTTCTTC.

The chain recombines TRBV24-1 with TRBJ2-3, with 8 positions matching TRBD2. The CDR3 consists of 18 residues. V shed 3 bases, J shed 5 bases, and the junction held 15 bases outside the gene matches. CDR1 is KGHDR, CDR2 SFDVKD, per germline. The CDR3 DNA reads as TGTGCCACCAGTGATCCTTCCCGAGCGGGAGCAAGGGAAGATACGCAGTATTTT. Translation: CATSDPSRAGAREDTQYF.

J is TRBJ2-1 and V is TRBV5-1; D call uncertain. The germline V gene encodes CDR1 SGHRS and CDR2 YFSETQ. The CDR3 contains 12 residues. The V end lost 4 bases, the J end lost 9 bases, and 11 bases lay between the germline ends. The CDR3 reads CASSLTPGEQFF. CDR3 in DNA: TGCGCCAGCAGCCTTACTCCGGGTGAGCAGTTCTTC. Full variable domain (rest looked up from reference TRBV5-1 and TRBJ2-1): KAGVTQTPRYLIKTRGQQVTLSCSPISGHRSVSWYQQTPGQGLQFLFEYFSETQRNKGNFPGRFSGRQFSNSRSEMNVSTLELGDSALYLCASSLTPGEQFFGPGTRLTVL.

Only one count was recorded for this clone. CDR3: CASSENGGVNIQYF. As DNA, the CDR3 is TGTGCCAGCAGTGAAAATGGAGGGGTGAACATTCAGTACTTC. The rearrangement joins TRBV6-1 to TRBJ2-4; tentatively, D is TRBD2 (6 bases). The CDR3 length is 14 residues. V was cut by 2 bases and J by 7 bases, with 12 bases left in between. The germline V gene has CDR1 MNHNS and CDR2 SASEGT.

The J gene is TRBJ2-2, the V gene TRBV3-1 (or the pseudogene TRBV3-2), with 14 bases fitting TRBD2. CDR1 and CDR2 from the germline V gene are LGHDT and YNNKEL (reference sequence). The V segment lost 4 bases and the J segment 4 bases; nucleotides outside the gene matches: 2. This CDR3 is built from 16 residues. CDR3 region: CASSPGTSGSTGELFF. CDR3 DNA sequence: TGTGCCAGCAGCCCTGGGACTAGCGGGAGCACCGGGGAGCTGTTTTTT.

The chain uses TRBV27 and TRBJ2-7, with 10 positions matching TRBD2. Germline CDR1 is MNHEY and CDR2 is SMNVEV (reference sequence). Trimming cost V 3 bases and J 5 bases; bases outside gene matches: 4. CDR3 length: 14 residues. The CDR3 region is CASSFSGRPHEQYF. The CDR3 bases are TGTGCCAGCAGTTTTAGCGGGAGGCCCCACGAGCAGTACTTC.

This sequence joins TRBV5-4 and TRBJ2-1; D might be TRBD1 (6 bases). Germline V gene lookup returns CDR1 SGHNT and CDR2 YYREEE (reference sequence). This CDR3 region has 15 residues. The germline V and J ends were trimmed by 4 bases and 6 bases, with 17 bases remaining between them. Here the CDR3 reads CASSLDSSFSNEQFF. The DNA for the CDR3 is TGTGCCAGCAGCCTGGACAGCTCATTCTCCAATGAGCAGTTCTTC.

CDR3: CASSLGAGEQYF. DNA for the CDR3: TGCGCCAGCAGCTTGGGGGCGGGCGAGCAGTACTTC. The chain links TRBV5-1 to TRBJ2-7; a weak D match, TRBD2 (5 bases). The CDR3 extends over 12 amino acids. Germline CDR1 SGHRS, CDR2 YFSETQ. Trimming shortened V by 0 bases and J by 6 bases, and 7 bases separated the two germline ends. The full variable domain, its missing parts supplied by reference TRBV5-1 and TRBJ2-7, is KAGVTQTPRYLIKTRGQQVTLSCSPISGHRSVSWYQQTPGQGLQFLFEYFSETQRNKGNFPGRFSGRQFSNSRSEMNVSTLELGDSALYLCASSLGAGEQYFGPGTRLTVT.

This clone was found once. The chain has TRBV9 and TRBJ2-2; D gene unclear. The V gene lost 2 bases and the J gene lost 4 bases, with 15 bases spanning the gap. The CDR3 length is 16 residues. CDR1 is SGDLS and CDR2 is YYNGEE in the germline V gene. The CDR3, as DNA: TGTGCCAGCAGCGTTTCACCCGCGGTGGGCACCGGGGAGCTGTTTTTT. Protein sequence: CASSVSPAVGTGELFF. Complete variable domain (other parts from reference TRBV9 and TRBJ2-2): DSGVTQTPKHLITATGQRVTLRCSPRSGDLSVYWYQQSLDQGLQFLIQYYNGEERAKGNILERFSAQQFPDLHSELNLSSLELGDSALYFCASSVSPAVGTGELFFGEGSRLTVL.

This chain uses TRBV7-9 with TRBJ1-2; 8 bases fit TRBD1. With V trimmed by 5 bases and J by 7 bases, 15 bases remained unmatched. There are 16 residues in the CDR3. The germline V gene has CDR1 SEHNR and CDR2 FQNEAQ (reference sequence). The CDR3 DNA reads TGTGCCAGCAGCCTGCCGGCGGGCAGGGGGCCGGGTGGCTACACCTTC. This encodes CASSLPAGRGPGGYTF.

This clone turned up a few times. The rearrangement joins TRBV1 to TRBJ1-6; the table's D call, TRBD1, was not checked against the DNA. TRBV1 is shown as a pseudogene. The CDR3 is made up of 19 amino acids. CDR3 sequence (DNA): TGCACCAGCAGCCTCTTAAGGGGGACAGGGCGGTTTTATAATTCACCCCTCCACTTT. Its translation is CTSSLLRGTGRFYNSPLHF.

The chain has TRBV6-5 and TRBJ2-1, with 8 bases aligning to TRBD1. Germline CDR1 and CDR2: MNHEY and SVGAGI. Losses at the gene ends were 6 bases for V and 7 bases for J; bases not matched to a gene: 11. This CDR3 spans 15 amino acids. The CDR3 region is CASSRLQGAQNEQFF. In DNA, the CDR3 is TGTGCCAGCAGCCGGTTGCAGGGGGCCCAGAATGAGCAGTTCTTC.

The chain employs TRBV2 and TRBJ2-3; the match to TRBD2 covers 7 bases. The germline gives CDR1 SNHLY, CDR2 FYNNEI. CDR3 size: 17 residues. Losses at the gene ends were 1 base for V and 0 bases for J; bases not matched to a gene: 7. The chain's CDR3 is CASSEVGGGLSTDTQYF. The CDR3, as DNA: TGTGCCAGCAGTGAAGTTGGGGGGGGACTCAGCACAGATACGCAGTATTTT.

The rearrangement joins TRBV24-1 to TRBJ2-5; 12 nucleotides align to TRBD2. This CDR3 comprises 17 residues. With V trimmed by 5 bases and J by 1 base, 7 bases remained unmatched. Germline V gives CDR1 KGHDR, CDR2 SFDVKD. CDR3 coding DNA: TGTGCCACCAGTGCAACTAGGACTAGCGGGGTCCAAGAGACCCAGTACTTC. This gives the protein CATSATRTSGVQETQYF.

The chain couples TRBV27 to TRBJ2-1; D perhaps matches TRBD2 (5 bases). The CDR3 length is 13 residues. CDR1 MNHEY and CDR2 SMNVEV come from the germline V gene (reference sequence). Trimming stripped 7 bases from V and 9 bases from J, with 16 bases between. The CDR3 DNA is TGTGCCAGCACATCGGGGTATTCGAGTGAGCAGTTCTTC. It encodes CASTSGYSSEQFF.

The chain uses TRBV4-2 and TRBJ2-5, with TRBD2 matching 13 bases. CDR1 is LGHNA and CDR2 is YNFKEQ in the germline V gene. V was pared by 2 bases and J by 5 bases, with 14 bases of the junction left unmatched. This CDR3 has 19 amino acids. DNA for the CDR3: TGTGCCAGCAGCCAAATTGCCGGGACTAGCGGGATGGATAGGGAGACCCAGTACTTC. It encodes CASSQIAGTSGMDRETQYF.

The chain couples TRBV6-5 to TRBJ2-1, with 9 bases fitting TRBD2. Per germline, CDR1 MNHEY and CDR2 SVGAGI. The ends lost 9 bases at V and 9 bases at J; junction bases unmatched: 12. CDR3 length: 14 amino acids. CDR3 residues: CARPGRREGPEQFF. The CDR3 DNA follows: TGTGCCAGGCCCGGAAGGCGGGAGGGCCCTGAGCAGTTCTTC.